This T cell receptor (beta chain) is from a study of T-cell memory formation after mild COVID-19. Background on the study: Clusters were largely donor specific. The study's findings and limits: Those CD4+ clones that contracted were mainly in CM and EM (CD8+ ones in EMRA). Second-wave clones peaking on day 37 lacked confirmed SARS-CoV-2 specificity.

This clonotype was picked up many times. Its antigen is currently unknown. Germline CDR1 reads SGHDT; CDR2 reads YYEEEE. The V end lost 4 bases, the J end lost 2 bases, and 11 bases lay between the germline ends. The CDR3 consists of 14 residues. TCR alpha and TCR beta cDNA libraries with sample barcodes and UMIs came from 5'RACE using constant-segment primers. MiXCR, applied by TCRdb to the 5' RACE reads, yields one record per CDR3 protein. The sample lists approximately 290,000 distinct CDR3 sequences, less than 20% occurring once. V is TRBV5-6 and J is TRBJ2-3, with a tentative D call TRBD2 (6 bases). This receptor was taken from a man between 18 and 29 years old who had mild COVID-19 (a few samples of this study predate the infection). Cell type and time point are not known. Sequenced input: PBMCs or a T cell subset sorted from them (not recorded which). The CDR3 region has the DNA TGTGCCAGCAGCCGTGGGGGGAACACAGATACGCAGTATTTT. Translating gives CASSRGGNTDTQYF.